Listed here is a single T cell receptor beta chain. Its antigen is currently unknown. This record comes from a study of T cell repertoires in cytomegalovirus infection. For the study at large: Indications of both CMV infection and matching HLA type were provided by public TCR beta signatures.

The CDR3 contains 15 residues. The V and J ends lost 3 bases and 2 bases respectively, with 16 bases between them. Germline lookup yields CDR1 DFQATT and CDR2 SNEGSKA (reference sequence). General study points: Clonotypes of TCR beta that were HLA-C-restricted and CMV-specific dominated the ex vivo response. Totalled public TCR beta family frequency picked out people who carried CMV plus the relevant HLA.

MiXCR, applied by TCRdb to the reads, yields one record per CDR3 protein. This sample has a few hundred thousand distinct CDR3 sequences, with approximately 22% found just once. The sample was CD8+ T cells from PBMCs. The receptor comes from a human donor in good health (CMV status not recorded). Some clones in this sample may be carry-over from other donors' samples. The chain joins TRBV20-1 to TRBJ2-5, with TRBD2 as a possible D gene (6 bases). The CDR3 spells CSASKLRRGQETQYF. The CDR3 DNA follows: TGCAGTGCTAGCAAACTCCGGCGGGGACAAGAGACCCAGTACTTC.